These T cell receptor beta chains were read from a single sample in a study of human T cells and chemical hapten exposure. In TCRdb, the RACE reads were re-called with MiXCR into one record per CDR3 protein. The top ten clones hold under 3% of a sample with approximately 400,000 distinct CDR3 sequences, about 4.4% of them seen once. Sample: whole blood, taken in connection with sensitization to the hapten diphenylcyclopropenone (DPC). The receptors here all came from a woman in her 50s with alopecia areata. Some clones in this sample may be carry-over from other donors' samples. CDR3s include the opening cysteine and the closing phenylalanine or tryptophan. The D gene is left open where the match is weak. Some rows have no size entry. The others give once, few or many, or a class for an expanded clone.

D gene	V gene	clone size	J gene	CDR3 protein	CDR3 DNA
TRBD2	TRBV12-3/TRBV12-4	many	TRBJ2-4	CASSRGLAGGPLAKNIQYF	TGTGCCAGCAGCCGTGGACTAGCGGGAGGACCCCTAGCCAAAAACATTCAGTACTTC
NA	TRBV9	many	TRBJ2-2	CASSLSGTGELFF	TGTGCCAGCAGCCTTAGCGGCACCGGGGAGCTGTTTTTT
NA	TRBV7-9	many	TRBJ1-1	CASSFPGQNTEAFF	TGTGCCAGCAGCTTCCCCGGACAGAACACTGAAGCTTTCTTT
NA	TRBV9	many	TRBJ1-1	CASSVGVLGNTEAFF	TGTGCCAGCAGCGTAGGTGTTTTGGGAAACACTGAAGCTTTCTTT
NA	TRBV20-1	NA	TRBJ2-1	CSALSPGLASFNEQFF	TGCAGTGCTCTATCACCGGGACTCGCCTCCTTCAATGAGCAGTTCTTC
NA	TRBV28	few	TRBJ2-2	CASSSANSNTGELFF	TGTGCCAGCAGTTCCGCTAATTCGAACACCGGGGAGCTGTTTTTT
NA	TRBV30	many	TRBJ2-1	CAWKRLNEQFF	TGTGCCTGGAAAAGACTAAATGAGCAGTTCTTC
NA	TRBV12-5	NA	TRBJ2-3	CASGPDIASGADTQYF	TGTGCTAGTGGTCCGGACATCGCTTCGGGGGCAGATACGCAGTATTTT
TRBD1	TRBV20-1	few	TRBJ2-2	CSARSRRGTGGTGELFF	TGCAGTGCTAGAAGCCGTCGTGGTACAGGGGGTACCGGGGAGCTGTTTTTT
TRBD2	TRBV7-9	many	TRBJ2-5	CASSPLAGGVQETQYF	TGTGCCAGCAGCCCACTAGCGGGGGGAGTCCAAGAGACCCAGTACTTC
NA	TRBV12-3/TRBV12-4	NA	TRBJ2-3	CASSPYRLAGRIPDTQYF	TGTGCCAGCAGTCCCTACAGGCTGGCAGGGCGGATCCCAGATACGCAGTATTTT
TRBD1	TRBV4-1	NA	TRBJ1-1	CASSHGQGGGPEAFF	TGCGCCAGCAGCCACGGACAGGGAGGTGGGCCTGAAGCTTTCTTT
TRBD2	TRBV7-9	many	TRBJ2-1	CASSPGGTSERNEQFF	TGTGCCAGCAGCCCGGGCGGGACTAGCGAACGGAATGAGCAGTTCTTC
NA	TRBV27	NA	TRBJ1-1	CASSLSVYTEAFF	TGTGCCAGCAGTTTATCGGTCTACACTGAAGCTTTCTTT
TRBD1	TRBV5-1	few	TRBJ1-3	CASSSQGLLSGNTIYF	TGCGCCAGCAGCTCACAGGGGCTCCTCTCTGGAAACACCATATATTTT
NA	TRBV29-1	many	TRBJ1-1	CSSGPGDTEAFF	TGCAGCTCGGGCCCCGGAGACACTGAAGCTTTCTTT
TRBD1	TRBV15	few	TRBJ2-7	CATSSNVQGAVYEQYF	TGTGCCACCAGCAGCAATGTGCAGGGGGCCGTGTACGAGCAGTACTTC